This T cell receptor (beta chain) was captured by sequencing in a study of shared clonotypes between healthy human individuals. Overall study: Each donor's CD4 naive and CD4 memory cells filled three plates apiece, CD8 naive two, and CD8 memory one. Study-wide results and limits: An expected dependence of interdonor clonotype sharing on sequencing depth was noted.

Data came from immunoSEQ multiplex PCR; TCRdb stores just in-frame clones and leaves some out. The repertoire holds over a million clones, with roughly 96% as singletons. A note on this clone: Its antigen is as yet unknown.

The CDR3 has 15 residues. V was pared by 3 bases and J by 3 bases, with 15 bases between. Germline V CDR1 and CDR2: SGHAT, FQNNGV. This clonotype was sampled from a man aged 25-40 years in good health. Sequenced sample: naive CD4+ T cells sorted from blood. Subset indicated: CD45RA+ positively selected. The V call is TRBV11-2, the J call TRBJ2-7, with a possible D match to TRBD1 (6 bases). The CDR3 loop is CASSLGRTAVYEQYF. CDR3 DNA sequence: TGTGCCAGCAGCTTGGGCAGGACAGCAGTCTACGAGCAGTACTTC.